This T cell receptor (beta chain) was recovered during a study of T cell repertoires in cytomegalovirus infection. In the study overall: Both a matching HLA type and CMV infection were indicated by public TCR beta signatures. General study results and limits: CMV-specific TCR beta clonotypes restricted by HLA-C dominated the ex vivo response. Using cumulative public TCR beta family frequency, the authors identified those who carried CMV together with the relevant HLA.

About this clonotype: Its target is unknown.

TCRdb re-called the reads with MiXCR, one entry per CDR3 protein. The sample includes just under 550,000 distinct CDR3 sequences, less than 30% of them seen just once. The CDR3 totals 14 residues. V lost 7 bases, J lost 3 bases, and 16 bases lay in between. The clonotype was recovered from a human donor in good health (CMV status not recorded). Some clones in this sample may be carry-over from other donors' samples. Sequenced input: PBMCs. The chain joins TRBV12-3 or TRBV12-4 to TRBJ2-7; perhaps TRBD2 as D (5 bases). Written as DNA, the CDR3 is TGTGCCAGCACCATTCAACTAGGTTACTACGAGCAGTACTTC. Translation: CASTIQLGYYEQYF.